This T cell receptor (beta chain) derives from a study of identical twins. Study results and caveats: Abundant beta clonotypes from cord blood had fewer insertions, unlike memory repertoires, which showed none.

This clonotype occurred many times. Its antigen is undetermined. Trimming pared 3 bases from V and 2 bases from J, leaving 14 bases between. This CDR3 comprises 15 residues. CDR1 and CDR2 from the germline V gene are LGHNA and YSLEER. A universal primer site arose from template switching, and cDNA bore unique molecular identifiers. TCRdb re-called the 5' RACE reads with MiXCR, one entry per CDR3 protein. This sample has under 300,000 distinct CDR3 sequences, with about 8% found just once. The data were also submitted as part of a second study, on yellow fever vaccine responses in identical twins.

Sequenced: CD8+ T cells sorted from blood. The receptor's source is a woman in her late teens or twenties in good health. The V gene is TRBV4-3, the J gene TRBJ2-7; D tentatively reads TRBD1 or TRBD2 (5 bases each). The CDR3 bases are TGCGCCAGCAGCCAGGGACGGACCCTAGCCTACGAGCAGTACTTC. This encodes CASSQGRTLAYEQYF.